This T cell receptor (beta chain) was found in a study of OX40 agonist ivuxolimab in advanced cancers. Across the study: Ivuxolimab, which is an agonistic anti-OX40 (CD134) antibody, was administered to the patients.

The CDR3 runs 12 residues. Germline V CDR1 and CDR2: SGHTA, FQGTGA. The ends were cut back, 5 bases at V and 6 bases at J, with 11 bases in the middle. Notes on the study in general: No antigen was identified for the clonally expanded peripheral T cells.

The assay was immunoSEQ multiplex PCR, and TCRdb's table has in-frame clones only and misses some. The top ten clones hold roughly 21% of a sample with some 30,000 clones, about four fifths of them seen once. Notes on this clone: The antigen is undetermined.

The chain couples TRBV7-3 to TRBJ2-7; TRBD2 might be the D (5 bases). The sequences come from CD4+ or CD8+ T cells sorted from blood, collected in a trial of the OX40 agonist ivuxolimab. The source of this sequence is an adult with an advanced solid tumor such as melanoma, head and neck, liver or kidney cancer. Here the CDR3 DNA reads TGTGCCAGCAGCCCTGGCGGGCTCGAGCAGTACTTC. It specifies CASSPGGLEQYF. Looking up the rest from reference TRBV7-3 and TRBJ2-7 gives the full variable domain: GAGVSQTPSNKVTEKGKYVELRCDPISGHTALYWYRQSLGQGPEFLIYFQGTGAADDSGLPNDRFFAVRPEGSVSTLKIQRTERGDSAVYLCASSPGGLEQYFGPGTRLTVT.